This T cell receptor beta chain originates from a study of identical twins. Study conclusions and caveats: Invariant populations such as MAIT and iNKT cells could partly muddle zero-insertion analyses. Cross-sectional statistics, not tracking of the same donors, supported the conclusions. Reduced insertions were recorded for abundant cord blood beta clonotypes, with no such pattern in memory repertoires.

As to this clonotype: The target antigen is unknown.

cDNA molecules carried unique molecular identifiers, and template switching added a universal primer site. Each CDR3 protein gets one entry after TCRdb re-called the 5' RACE reads with MiXCR. The table has more than 1.5 million distinct CDR3 sequences, less than 35% seen once; the top ten hold approximately 0.29%. Deletions cut 2 bases from V and 0 bases from J, with 1 base between. The CDR3 is 12 residues long. CDR1 is ENHRY, CDR2 SYGVKD, per germline. This receptor was identified in a newborn girl in good health. The sequenced material came from cord blood. The chain carries TRBV10-3 and TRBJ1-1; the D is unclear. CDR3 residues: CAISEMNTEAFF. The CDR3 nucleotides read TGTGCCATCAGTGAGATGAACACTGAAGCTTTCTTT.